These 21 T cell receptor beta chains were sequenced from one sample in a study of blood T cell repertoires in COVID-19. Sequenced by immunoSEQ multiplex PCR; TCRdb stores in-frame clones only, minus some. The data hold 150,000 to 200,000 clones, with 85% to 95% observed a single time. Sequenced input: peripheral blood. The receptors stem from a woman in her 50s with acute or convalescent COVID-19.

The chain has TRBV7-8 and TRBJ1-5, with 10 bases aligning to TRBD1. Germline V gene sequence: CDR1 SGHVS, CDR2 FQNEAQ. Trimming removed 5 bases from V and 5 bases from J; junction bases left unmatched: 3. The CDR3 extends over 14 amino acids. DNA of the CDR3: TGTGCCAGCAGCCTGGGACAGGGGTATCAGCCCCAGCATTTT. Residues: CASSLGQGYQPQHF.

This chain's CDR3 is CASSHPLKGAALENEKLFF. The CDR3 DNA sequence: TGTGCCAGCAGCCATCCACTGAAGGGGGCTGCATTGGAAAATGAAAAACTGTTTTTT. The genes are TRBV4-2 and TRBJ1-4; TRBD1 aligns across 7 bases. The germline V gene has CDR1 LGHNA and CDR2 YNFKEQ. The V gene end was trimmed by 3 bases and the J gene end by 5 bases; junction bases not matched to a gene: 18. This CDR3 has 19 amino acids.

The chain combines TRBV29-1 with TRBJ2-2; TRBD1 matches at 10 bases. Germline loops: CDR1 SQVTM, CDR2 ANQGSEA. Germline trimming cut 7 bases from V and 4 bases from J; bases unmatched to any gene: 9. The CDR3 consists of 15 residues. The CDR3 sequence is CSGSGTGAFTGELFF. CDR3 nucleotide sequence: TGCAGCGGTTCCGGGACAGGGGCCTTCACCGGGGAGCTGTTTTTT.

The chain employs TRBV7-9 and TRBJ2-1, with no clear D. V was shortened by 1 base and J by 7 bases, with 11 bases between the two germline ends. CDR1 and CDR2 (germline): SEHNR, FQNEAQ (reference sequence). The CDR3 length is 14 residues. The CDR3 DNA follows: TGTGCCAGCAGCTTAGACTTCTCGCGGAATGAGCAGTTCTTC. Translating it yields CASSLDFSRNEQFF.

The chain recombines TRBV11-2 with TRBJ1-6, with no clear D. Germline CDR1 and CDR2: SGHAT and FQNNGV. The CDR3 runs 14 residues. Trimming removed 3 bases at V and 11 bases at J, with 14 bases between. CDR3 loop: CASSFSNPGAPLHF. The CDR3 bases are TGTGCCAGCAGCTTCTCGAACCCCGGAGCACCCCTCCACTTT.

The chain is built from TRBV7-9 and TRBJ1-2; D uncertain. The CDR3 runs to 15 residues. Germline CDR1 SEHNR, CDR2 FQNEAQ (reference sequence). The V end lost 2 bases, the J end lost 4 bases, and 14 bases lay between the germline ends. CDR3: CASSLPVEGGYGYTF. Written as DNA, the CDR3 is TGTGCCAGCAGCTTACCTGTGGAAGGAGGCTATGGCTACACCTTC.

This chain joins TRBV3-1 (or the pseudogene TRBV3-2) and TRBJ2-1, with TRBD2 matching 11 bases. The CDR3 is 16 residues long. V lost 5 bases and J lost 7; bases outside the gene matches: 10. Germline CDR1 LGHDT, CDR2 YNNKEL (reference sequence). The CDR3 DNA follows: TGTGCCAGCAGCACACCGGGACTAGCGGAGGGTAATGAGCAGTTCTTC. Protein product: CASSTPGLAEGNEQFF.

This clone was detected only once. This sequence joins TRBV4-3 and TRBJ1-6; D is undetermined. Between the trimmed V and J ends, which lost 4 bases and 4 bases, there was a span of 8 bases. CDR1 is LGHNA, CDR2 YSLEER, per germline. This CDR3 is built from 14 residues. DNA for the CDR3: TGCGCCAGCAGCCGAGACCGGTATAATTCACCCCTCCACTTT. Its translation: CASSRDRYNSPLHF.

The DNA of the CDR3 is TGCGCCAGCAGGGGGGGACAGGCAACTAATGAAAAACTGTTTTTT. Its protein is CASRGGQATNEKLFF. The chain joins TRBV10-2 to TRBJ1-4; 8 nucleotides line up with TRBD1. The germline CDR1 and CDR2 sequences are WSHSY and SAAADI. The ends lost 6 bases at V and 0 bases at J; junction bases unmatched: 3. The CDR3 length is 15 residues.

The chain has TRBV12-3 or TRBV12-4 and TRBJ1-1; tentatively, D is TRBD1 (5 bases). The CDR3 extends over 12 amino acids. Between the trimmed V and J ends, which lost 3 bases and 11 bases, there was a span of 13 bases. CDR3: CASSFGGIKAFF. DNA for the CDR3: TGTGCCAGCAGTTTCGGGGGGATCAAGGCTTTCTTT.

The chain uses TRBV19 and TRBJ1-6; D might be TRBD1 (6 bases). V was shortened by 7 bases and J by 6 bases, with 7 bases between the two germline ends. This CDR3 has 12 residues. Germline values: CDR1 LNHDA, CDR2 SQIVND (reference sequence). The CDR3 coding sequence is TGTGCCAGTACACAGGGTAATTCACCCCTCCACTTT. Translating it yields CASTQGNSPLHF. Based on the CDR3 plus reference TRBV19 and TRBJ1-6, the full variable domain is DGGITQSPKYLFRKEGQNVTLSCEQNLNHDAMYWYRQDPGQGLRLIYYSQIVNDFQKGDIAEGYSVSREKKESFPLTVTSAQKNPTAFYLCASTQGNSPLHFGNGTRLTVT.

CDR3 DNA sequence: TGTGCCAGCAGCCAAGGACTAGACTTCGGGGAGCTGTTTTTT. It translates to CASSQGLDFGELFF. This chain connects TRBV3-1 (or the pseudogene TRBV3-2) to TRBJ2-2, with a possible D match to TRBD2 (6 bases). Germline values: CDR1 LGHDT, CDR2 YNNKEL (reference sequence). V was clipped by 1 base and J by 7 bases, with 10 bases between them. The CDR3 sequence is 14 residues long.

The chain links TRBV7-3 to TRBJ2-3, with 9 bases identical to TRBD1. The V gene end was trimmed by 2 bases and the J gene end by 0 bases; junction bases not matched to a gene: 6. The germline V gene encodes CDR1 SGHTA and CDR2 FQGTGA. The CDR3 runs to 17 residues. CDR3 DNA: TGTGCCAGCAGCTTATTCGGACAGGGGTCTAGCACAGATACGCAGTATTTT. Amino acid sequence: CASSLFGQGSSTDTQYF.

The rearrangement links TRBV4-1 to TRBJ1-6; a weak D match, TRBD1 (6 bases). Germline lookup yields CDR1 MGHRA and CDR2 YSYEKL. Trimming pared 2 bases from V and 6 bases from J, leaving 14 bases between. The CDR3 is made up of 16 amino acids. The CDR3 is CASSQLQGVANSPLHF. The CDR3 bases are TGCGCCAGCAGCCAATTACAGGGAGTCGCTAATTCACCCCTCCACTTT.

This chain connects TRBV9 to TRBJ1-1; D may be TRBD1 (5 bases). Looked up from germline, CDR1 is SGDLS and CDR2 is YYNGEE. V dropped 3 bases and J dropped 2 bases, with 14 bases sitting between them. The CDR3 is made up of 15 amino acids. The CDR3 DNA reads TGTGCCAGCAGCGACCCGCAGGGCATAAACACTGAAGCTTTCTTT. Translated: CASSDPQGINTEAFF. The entire variable domain, with the rest obtained from reference TRBV9 and TRBJ1-1, is as follows: DSGVTQTPKHLITATGQRVTLRCSPRSGDLSVYWYQQSLDQGLQFLIQYYNGEERAKGNILERFSAQQFPDLHSELNLSSLELGDSALYFCASSDPQGINTEAFFGQGTRLTVV.

The rearrangement joins TRBV5-8 to TRBJ2-3; no clear D. Between the trimmed V and J ends, which lost 2 bases and 2 bases, there was a span of 12 bases. CDR1 and CDR2 (germline): SGHTS, YDEGEE. This CDR3 is built from 15 residues. CDR3 nucleotides: TGTGCCAGCAGCTTTCAAGGCGGATCCACAGATACGCAGTATTTT. Protein: CASSFQGGSTDTQYF.

The genes are TRBV19 and TRBJ1-5, with 9 bases identical to TRBD1. CDR3 length: 17 residues. Germline V gene data show CDR1 as LNHDA and CDR2 as SQIVND (reference sequence). V was pared by 1 base and J by 3 bases, with 7 bases of the junction left unmatched. The CDR3 nucleotides read TGTGCCAGTAGTATAGGATGGGGACAGGGATCCAATCAGCCCCAGCATTTT. Protein: CASSIGWGQGSNQPQHF.

The chain joins TRBV7-3 to TRBJ2-2; 14 nucleotides agree with TRBD2. The CDR3 sequence is 18 residues long. V lost 6 bases and J lost 5; bases outside the gene matches: 11. Germline values: CDR1 SGHTA, CDR2 FQGTGA. As DNA, the CDR3 is TGTGCCAGCAGTCCTTCTGGGACTAGCGGGGGACAAACCGGGGAGCTGTTTTTT. Translated: CASSPSGTSGGQTGELFF.

The gene calls are TRBV4-1 and TRBJ2-3; TRBD2 matches at 9 bases. Germline loops: CDR1 MGHRA, CDR2 YSYEKL. The CDR3 sequence is 17 residues long. After removal of 3 bases from V and 4 bases from J, the junction contained 11 bases not matched to a gene. DNA for the CDR3: TGCGCCAGCAGCCATGTTCCAGCGGGAGGTTGGTCAGATACGCAGTATTTT. Its protein is CASSHVPAGGWSDTQYF.

CDR3 DNA: TGTGCCAGCAGCCCTCAGGGTTCGTCAGATACGCAGTATTTT. As protein: CASSPQGSSDTQYF. J is TRBJ2-3 and V is TRBV7-8, with D possibly matching TRBD1 (5 bases). The CDR3 runs 14 residues. CDR1 is SGHVS and CDR2 is FQNEAQ in the germline V gene. With 5 bases removed from V and 4 bases from J, the gap between germline ends came to 13 bases.

This clone occurred once. The CDR3 loop is CATSWTGGNQPQHF. The CDR3 nucleotides read TGTGCCACCAGCTGGACAGGGGGCAATCAGCCCCAGCATTTT. The V gene is TRBV15, the J gene TRBJ1-5; the match to TRBD1 covers 9 bases. Germline CDR1 LNHNV, CDR2 YYDKDF (reference sequence). The CDR3 runs to 14 residues. The ends lost 5 bases at V and 2 bases at J; junction bases unmatched: 1.